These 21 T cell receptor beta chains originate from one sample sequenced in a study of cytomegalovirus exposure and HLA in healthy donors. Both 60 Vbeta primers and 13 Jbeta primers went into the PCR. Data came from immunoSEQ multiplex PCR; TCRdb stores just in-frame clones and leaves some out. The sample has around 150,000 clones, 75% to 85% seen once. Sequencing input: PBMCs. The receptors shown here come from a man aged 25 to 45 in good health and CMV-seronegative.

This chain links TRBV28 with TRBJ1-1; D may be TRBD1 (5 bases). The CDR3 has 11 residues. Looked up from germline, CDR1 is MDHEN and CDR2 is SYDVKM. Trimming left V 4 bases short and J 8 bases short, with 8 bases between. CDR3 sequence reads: CASSSGGEAFF. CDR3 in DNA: TGTGCCAGCAGTTCCGGGGGAGAAGCTTTCTTT.

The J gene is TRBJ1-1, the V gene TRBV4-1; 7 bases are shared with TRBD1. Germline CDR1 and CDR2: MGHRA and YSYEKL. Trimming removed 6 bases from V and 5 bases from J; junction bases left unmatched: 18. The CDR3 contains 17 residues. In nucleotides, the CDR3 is TGCGCCAGCAGTCCCACCCTTATTCGACAGGGAGATACTGAAGCTTTCTTT. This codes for CASSPTLIRQGDTEAFF.

DNA of the CDR3: TGTGCCAGCAGTTCCCCAGGGGTCCCTCCCTACGAGCAGTACTTC. Protein sequence: CASSSPGVPPYEQYF. The V and J genes are TRBV28 and TRBJ2-7, with D perhaps matching TRBD1 (6 bases). Trimming left V 4 bases short and J 2 bases short, with 15 bases between. This CDR3 region has 15 residues. Germline-derived CDR1 and CDR2 are MDHEN and SYDVKM.

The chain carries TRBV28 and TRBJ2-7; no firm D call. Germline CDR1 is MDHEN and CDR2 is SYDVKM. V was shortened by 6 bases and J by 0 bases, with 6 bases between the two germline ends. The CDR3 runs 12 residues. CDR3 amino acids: CASSPFSYEQYF. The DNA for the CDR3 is TGTGCCAGCAGCCCTTTCTCCTACGAGCAGTACTTC.

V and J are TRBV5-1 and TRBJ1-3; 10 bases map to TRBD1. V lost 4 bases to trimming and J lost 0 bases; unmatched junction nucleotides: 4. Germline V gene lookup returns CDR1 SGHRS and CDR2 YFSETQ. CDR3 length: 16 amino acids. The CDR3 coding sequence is TGCGCCAGCAGCACGGGACAGGGGAACTCTGGAAACACCATATATTTT. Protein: CASSTGQGNSGNTIYF.

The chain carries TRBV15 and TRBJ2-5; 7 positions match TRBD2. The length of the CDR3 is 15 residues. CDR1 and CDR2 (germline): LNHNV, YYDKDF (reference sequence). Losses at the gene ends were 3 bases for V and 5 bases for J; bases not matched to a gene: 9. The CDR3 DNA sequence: TGTGCCACCAGCAGGTCCAAGGCGGGAGAGGAGACCCAGTACTTC. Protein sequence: CATSRSKAGEETQYF. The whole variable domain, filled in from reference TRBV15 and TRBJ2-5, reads DAMVIQNPRYQVTQFGKPVTLSCSQTLNHNVMYWYQQKSSQAPKLLFHYYDKDFNNEADTPDNFQSRRPNTSFCFLDIRSPGLGDTAMYLCATSRSKAGEETQYFGPGTRLLVL.

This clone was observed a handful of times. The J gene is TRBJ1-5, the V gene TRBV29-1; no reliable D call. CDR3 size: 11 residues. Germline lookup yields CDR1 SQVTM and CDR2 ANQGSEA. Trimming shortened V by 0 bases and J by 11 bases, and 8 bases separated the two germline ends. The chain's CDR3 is CSVEDGRAQHF. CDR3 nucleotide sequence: TGCAGCGTTGAAGATGGGAGAGCCCAGCATTTT.

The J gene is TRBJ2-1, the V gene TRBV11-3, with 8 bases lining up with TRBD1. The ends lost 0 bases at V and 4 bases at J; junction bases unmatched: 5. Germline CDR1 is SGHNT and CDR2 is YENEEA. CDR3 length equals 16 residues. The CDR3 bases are TGTGCCAGCAGCTTAGAAGGGACAGGCCCGTACAATGAGCAGTTCTTC. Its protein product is CASSLEGTGPYNEQFF.

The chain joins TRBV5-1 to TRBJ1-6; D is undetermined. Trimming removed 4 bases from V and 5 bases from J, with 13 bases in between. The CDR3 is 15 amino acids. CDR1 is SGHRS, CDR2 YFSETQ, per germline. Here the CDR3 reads CASSARRQDNSPLHF. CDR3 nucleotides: TGCGCCAGCAGCGCGAGACGGCAGGATAATTCACCCCTCCACTTT.

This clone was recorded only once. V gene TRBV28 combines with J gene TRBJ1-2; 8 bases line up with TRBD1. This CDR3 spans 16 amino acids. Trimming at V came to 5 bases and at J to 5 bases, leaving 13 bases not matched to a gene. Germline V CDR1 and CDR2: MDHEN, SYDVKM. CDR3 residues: CASSQAGGPLKYGYTF. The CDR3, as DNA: TGTGCCAGCAGTCAGGCAGGGGGCCCTCTTAAATATGGCTACACCTTC.

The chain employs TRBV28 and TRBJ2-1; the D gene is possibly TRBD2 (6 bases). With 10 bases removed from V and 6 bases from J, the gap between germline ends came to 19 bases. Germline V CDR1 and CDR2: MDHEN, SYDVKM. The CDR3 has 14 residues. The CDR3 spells CAIVGTLQPNEQFF. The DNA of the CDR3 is TGTGCCATCGTCGGGACTCTTCAACCCAATGAGCAGTTCTTC.

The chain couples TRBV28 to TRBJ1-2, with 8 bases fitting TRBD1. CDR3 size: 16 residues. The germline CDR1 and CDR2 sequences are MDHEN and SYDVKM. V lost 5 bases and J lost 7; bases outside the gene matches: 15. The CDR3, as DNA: TGTGCCAGCAGTACTACAGGGGGGACGAAGGCTGGTGGCTACACCTTC. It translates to CASSTTGGTKAGGYTF.

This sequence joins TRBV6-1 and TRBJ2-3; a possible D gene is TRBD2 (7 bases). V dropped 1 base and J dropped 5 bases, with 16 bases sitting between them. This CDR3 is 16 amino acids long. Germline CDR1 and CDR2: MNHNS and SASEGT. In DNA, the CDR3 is TGTGCCAGCAGTGAAGAGGGGGGAGGGCCAAGAGATACGCAGTATTTT. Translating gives CASSEEGGGPRDTQYF.

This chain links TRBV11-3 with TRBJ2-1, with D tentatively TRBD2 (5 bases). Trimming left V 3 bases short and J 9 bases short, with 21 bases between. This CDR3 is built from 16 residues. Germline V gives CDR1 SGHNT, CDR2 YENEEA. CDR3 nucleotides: TGTGCCAGCAGCTTTAGTAGTGGGCGTCCGGAGGCTGAGCAGTTCTTC. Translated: CASSFSSGRPEAEQFF.

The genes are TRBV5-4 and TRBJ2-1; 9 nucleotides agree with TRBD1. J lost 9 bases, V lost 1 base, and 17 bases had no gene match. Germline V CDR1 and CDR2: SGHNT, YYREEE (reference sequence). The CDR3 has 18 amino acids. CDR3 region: CASSLPNRVGQGGGEQFF. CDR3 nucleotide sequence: TGTGCCAGCAGCTTGCCTAACCGAGTGGGACAGGGAGGGGGTGAGCAGTTCTTC.

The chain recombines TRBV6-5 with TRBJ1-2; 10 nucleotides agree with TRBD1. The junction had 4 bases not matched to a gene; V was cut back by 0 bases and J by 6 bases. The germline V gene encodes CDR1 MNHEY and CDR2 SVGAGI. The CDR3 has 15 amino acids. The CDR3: CASSYSPGQGNGYTF. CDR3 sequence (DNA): TGTGCCAGCAGTTACTCTCCGGGACAGGGGAATGGCTACACCTTC.

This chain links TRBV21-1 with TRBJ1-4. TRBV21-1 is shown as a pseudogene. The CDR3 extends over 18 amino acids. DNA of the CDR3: TGTGCCAGAGAATTTTGGGGGGGGGCACTTAGGACTAATGAAAAACTGTTTTTT. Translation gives CAREFWGGALRTNEKLFF.

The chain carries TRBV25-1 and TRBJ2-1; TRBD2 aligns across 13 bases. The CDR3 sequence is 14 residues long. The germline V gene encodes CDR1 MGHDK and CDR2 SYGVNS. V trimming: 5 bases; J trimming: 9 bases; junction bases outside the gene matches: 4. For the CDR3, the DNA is TGTGCCAGCAGTACTAGCGGGGGGGACGGTGAGCAGTTCTTC. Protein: CASSTSGGDGEQFF.

The CDR3 sequence: CASSFREVGDEQFF. The CDR3 DNA reads as TGTGCCAGCAGTTTCCGGGAGGTTGGAGATGAGCAGTTCTTC. The chain combines TRBV28 with TRBJ2-1; TRBD2 matches at 7 bases. J lost 8 bases, V lost 3 bases, and 7 bases had no gene match. CDR1 is MDHEN, CDR2 SYDVKM, per germline. CDR3 length equals 14 residues.

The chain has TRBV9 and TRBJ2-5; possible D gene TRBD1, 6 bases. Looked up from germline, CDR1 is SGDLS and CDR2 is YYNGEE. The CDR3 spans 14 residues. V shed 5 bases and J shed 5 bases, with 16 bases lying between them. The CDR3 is CASSPIAGAETQYF. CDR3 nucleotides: TGTGCCAGCAGTCCGATAGCAGGGGCGGAGACCCAGTACTTC.

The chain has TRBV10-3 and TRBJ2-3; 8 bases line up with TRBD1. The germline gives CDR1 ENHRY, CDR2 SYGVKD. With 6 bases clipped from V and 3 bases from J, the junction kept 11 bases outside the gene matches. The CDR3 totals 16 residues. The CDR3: CAISGEDRGATDTQYF. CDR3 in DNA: TGTGCCATCAGCGGAGAAGACAGGGGAGCTACAGATACGCAGTATTTT.